These 12 T cell receptor beta chains were all obtained from the same sample, sequenced in a study of response to subunit inactivated influenza vaccine. TCRdb reprocessed the RT-PCR reads with MiXCR, giving one entry per CDR3 protein. This table holds 550,000 to 800,000 distinct CDR3 sequences, about 14% found once. This sample comprised PBMCs from blood, obtained roughly 15 days before vaccination. These receptors originate from a man aged 50 or older who received an inactivated influenza vaccine.

The rearrangement uses TRBV10-3 and TRBJ2-2; 11 bases map to TRBD1. The CDR3 runs 18 residues. Germline values: CDR1 ENHRY, CDR2 SYGVKD. V gave up 4 bases and J gave up 4 bases; unmatched junction bases: 11. In DNA, the CDR3 is TGTGCCATCAGTGGGACAGGGGGCGGCAGCCGTATCACCGGGGAGCTGTTTTTT. Protein sequence: CAISGTGGGSRITGELFF.

As regards this clonotype: A junction end diverges from the germline sequence, so it may reflect a read error. This sequence joins TRBV20-1 and TRBJ2-1, with TRBD2 matching 11 bases. Looked up from germline, CDR1 is DFQATT and CDR2 is SNEGSKA (reference sequence). This CDR3 region has 16 residues. In nucleotides, the CDR3 is TGCTGTGCTAGCTTGGGGTCAGGACTAGCGGGCGATGAGCAGTTCTTC. Protein product: CCASLGSGLAGDEQFF.

V is TRBV7-9 and J is TRBJ1-5, with D hard to call. CDR1 and CDR2 from the germline V gene are SEHNR and FQNEAQ (reference sequence). V lost 1 base and J lost 0, with 10 bases in between. The CDR3 is 16 residues long. The CDR3 spells CASSLGSVNSNQPQHF. CDR3 nucleotide sequence: TGTGCCAGCAGCTTAGGTTCAGTTAATAGCAATCAGCCCCAGCATTTT.

This clonotype was seen only a few times. The V gene is TRBV4-3, the J gene TRBJ1-2; 8 bases line up with TRBD1. The germline V gene encodes CDR1 LGHNA and CDR2 YSLEER. Unmatched junction bases numbered 5, after V lost 1 base and J lost 4 bases. This CDR3 contains 15 residues. The CDR3 DNA follows: TGCGCCAGCAGCCAAGTGAGGACAGGGACCTATGGCTACACCTTC. It specifies CASSQVRTGTYGYTF.

The V and J genes are TRBV2 and TRBJ2-1, with TRBD2 matching 8 bases. This CDR3 comprises 14 residues. Per germline, CDR1 SNHLY and CDR2 FYNNEI. V lost 3 bases to trimming and J lost 8 bases; unmatched junction nucleotides: 6. The CDR3 sequence: CASSDAGGDYEQFF. CDR3 nucleotides: TGTGCCAGCAGTGACGCGGGGGGAGACTATGAGCAGTTCTTC.

This clonotype appeared many times. The chain recombines TRBV5-1 with TRBJ2-1, with TRBD2 identical over 8 bases. The CDR3 extends over 17 amino acids. Germline CDR1 reads SGHRS; CDR2 reads YFSETQ. Trimming removed 4 bases from V and 8 bases from J; junction bases left unmatched: 17. As DNA, the CDR3 is TGCGCCAGCAGCCCCGGACTAGCCCTCCCACGAATCGATGAGCAGTTCTTC. Protein: CASSPGLALPRIDEQFF.

This clonotype was observed a handful of times. This chain joins TRBV9 and TRBJ2-1; no reliable D call. The CDR3 totals 14 residues. Between the trimmed V and J ends, which lost 2 bases and 7 bases, there was a span of 13 bases. Germline-derived CDR1 and CDR2 are SGDLS and YYNGEE. The CDR3: CASSVTSWINEQFF. The CDR3 region has the DNA TGTGCCAGCAGCGTGACTTCGTGGATTAATGAGCAGTTCTTC.

This chain links TRBV2 with TRBJ2-6; D call uncertain. Trimming took 7 bases from V and 0 from J, leaving 10 bases between them. This CDR3 has 15 residues. Germline CDR1 reads SNHLY; CDR2 reads FYNNEI. CDR3 in DNA: TGTGCCAGCAAGGTCGCGAGCTCTGGGGCCAACGTCCTGACTTTC. It codes for CASKVASSGANVLTF.

Only a few counts were recorded for this clonotype. The rearrangement links TRBV4-2 to TRBJ2-1, with D uncertain. V lost 2 bases and J 5 bases, leaving 10 bases between the germline ends. The V gene's germline CDR1 is LGHNA and CDR2 YNFKEQ. The CDR3 has 14 amino acids. CDR3 loop: CASSQIDKDNEQFF. The DNA for the CDR3 is TGTGCCAGCAGCCAAATAGACAAGGACAATGAGCAGTTCTTC.

J is TRBJ2-1 and V is TRBV29-1; D is possibly TRBD2 (5 bases). The CDR3 totals 13 residues. V was trimmed by 4 bases and J by 1 base, leaving 8 bases between them. Germline CDR1 is SQVTM and CDR2 is ANQGSEA. Here the CDR3 reads CSVGGSSYNEQFF. As DNA, the CDR3 is TGCAGCGTTGGTGGGAGTTCCTACAATGAGCAGTTCTTC.

This clonotype appeared a few times. This rearrangement joins TRBV2 to TRBJ1-1, with 7 bases lining up with TRBD1. Germline CDR1 is SNHLY and CDR2 is FYNNEI. The V segment lost 6 bases and the J segment 1 base; nucleotides outside the gene matches: 8. This CDR3 spans 15 amino acids. CDR3 sequence: CASSLHRDRNTEAFF. The CDR3, as DNA: TGTGCCAGCAGCCTGCACCGGGACAGGAACACTGAAGCTTTCTTT.

The chain has TRBV4-1 and TRBJ2-1; D tentatively fits TRBD1 or TRBD2 (6 bases each). CDR1 and CDR2 from the germline V gene are MGHRA and YSYEKL. V lost 1 base and J 2 bases, leaving 12 bases between the germline ends. This CDR3 spans 16 amino acids. The CDR3 DNA sequence: TGCGCCAGCAGCCAAGGTGGGGGGCTAACCTACAATGAGCAGTTCTTC. Translation gives CASSQGGGLTYNEQFF.